This T cell receptor beta chain was documented in a study of blood T cell repertoires in COVID-19. Study in general: T cells, B-cell-depleted T cells, or PBMCs provided the cDNA or gDNA that served as material.

Germline trimming cut 3 bases from V and 0 bases from J; bases unmatched to any gene: 4. This CDR3 is 15 amino acids long. Germline CDR1 and CDR2: GTSNPN and SVGIG (reference sequence). Source study methods: From reference gene primer amplification, estimates of nucleated cell counts were derived. Profiled with immunoSEQ multiplex PCR; TCRdb holds only in-frame clones, not every one. The DNA gave D and trimming, while V, J and clone size come from that table. This sample has a few hundred thousand clones; 70% to 90% occur once, and the top ten carry over 9.5%. This sequence originates from a woman at least 80 years old with acute or convalescent COVID-19. V is TRBV30 and J is TRBJ2-7; 11 bases are shared with TRBD1. Sequencing input: peripheral blood. The DNA of the CDR3 is TGTGCCTGGAGCGTTGGGACAGGGGGCTCCTACGAGCAGTACTTC. It is translated as CAWSVGTGGSYEQYF.